The source of this T cell receptor (beta chain) is a study of blood T cells in healthy people across ages. This clonotype showed up just a few times. Alongside a J-beta primer mix, a sample-barcoded 5' primer served in a second PCR lasting roughly 6 to 11 cycles. TCRdb re-derived calls from the 5' RACE reads in MiXCR, one entry per CDR3 protein. The data show hundreds of thousands of distinct CDR3 sequences, under 40% seen once. The CDR3 covers 13 residues. V shed 4 bases and J shed 2 bases, with 10 bases lying between them. Germline CDR1 is SGDLS and CDR2 is YYNGEE. This chain links TRBV9 with TRBJ2-7; D is ambiguous. The material sequenced was blood. This TCR was sampled from a man in his late teens or twenties in good health. The CDR3 DNA reads as TGTGCCAGCAGCCCAGACTTAACCTACGAGCAGTACTTC. Encoded protein: CASSPDLTYEQYF.